The 27 T cell receptor beta chains reported below all come from one sample, sequenced in a study of T cells in Graves' hyperthyroidism and ophthalmopathy. RNA transcripts yielded amplified TCR beta CDR3 regions. Carried out on the TCR CDR3, a first-round RT-PCR used the HTBI primer set. From the multiplex PCR reads, TCRdb called clonotypes with MiXCR, one entry per CDR3 protein. The sample comprises around 380,000 distinct CDR3 sequences, about 13% of which are singletons, and 20% to 25% rests with the top ten. Sequencing was done on a sample of blood. Source of these receptors: a man aged 30-40 years with Graves' hyperthyroidism that later progressed to Graves' ophthalmopathy.

As concerns this clonotype: A read error may be the cause here, since a much bigger clone is one base away. As the CDR3 is not closed by the conserved phenylalanine or tryptophan, this likely results from a read error. The genes are TRBV11-2 and TRBJ1-4, with D tentatively TRBD1 (5 bases). The CDR3 totals 15 residues. With 2 bases removed from V and 5 bases from J, the gap between germline ends came to 12 bases. The germline V gene has CDR1 SGHAT and CDR2 FQNNGV. CDR3 nucleotide sequence: TGTGCCAGCAGCTTACAGGGAATTGACAATGAAAAACTGTTTCTT. Residues: CASSLQGIDNEKLFL.

This clonotype was counted between two and nine times. The chain couples TRBV20-1 to TRBJ1-2; tentative D call: TRBD1 (6 bases). Trimming stripped 2 bases from V and 0 bases from J, with 16 bases between. Germline V lookup: CDR1 DFQATT, CDR2 SNEGSKA (reference sequence). This CDR3 contains 16 residues. Written as DNA, the CDR3 is TGCAGTGCTAGATTAGCGGGGGCCAGAACTAACTATGGCTACACCTTC. Its translation is CSARLAGARTNYGYTF.

The chain carries TRBV3-1 and TRBJ2-7, with a tentative D call TRBD2 (5 bases). Trimming pared 1 base from V and 0 bases from J, leaving 10 bases between. This CDR3 spans 15 amino acids. Germline values: CDR1 LGHDT, CDR2 YNNKEL (reference sequence). The DNA of the CDR3 is TGTGCCAGCAGCCAAGTACCGGGGAGCTCCTACGAGCAGTACTTC. Its protein is CASSQVPGSSYEQYF.

This chain connects TRBV5-6 to TRBJ1-1; a weak D match, TRBD1 (5 bases). The CDR3 runs 15 residues. In germline, CDR1 is SGHDT, CDR2 YYEEEE. Trimming stripped 3 bases from V and 2 bases from J, with 14 bases between. The DNA for the CDR3 is TGTGCCAGCAGCTCCCCCGGGGGGAGAAACACTGAAGCTTTCTTT. Its translation is CASSSPGGRNTEAFF.

This chain joins TRBV6-2 or TRBV6-3 and TRBJ2-7, with 13 bases that match TRBD2. The CDR3 covers 17 residues. V was clipped by 2 bases and J by 1 base; unmatched bases: 5. Per germline, CDR1 MNHEY and CDR2 SVGEGT. CDR3 DNA: TGTGCCAGCAGTTACGAGGCGGGACTAGCGGGGTCCTACGAGCAGTACTTC. Encoded protein: CASSYEAGLAGSYEQYF.

The sample holds many counts of this clonotype. The chain uses TRBV30 and TRBJ2-7; D gene unclear. The CDR3 extends over 11 amino acids. Germline V gene lookup returns CDR1 GTSNPN and CDR2 SVGIG (reference sequence). In DNA, the CDR3 is TGTGTTGGGCAGGCGGTCTACGAGCAGTACTTC. Its protein product is CVGQAVYEQYF.

This clonotype was recorded many times. The chain is built from TRBV2 and TRBJ1-1; D may be TRBD1 (6 bases). Germline V CDR1 and CDR2: SNHLY, FYNNEI. The V end lost 4 bases, the J end lost 4 bases, and 13 bases lay between the germline ends. The CDR3 totals 14 residues. Written as DNA, the CDR3 is TGTGCCAGCAGTGGGGGCAGGGGTGGCACTGAAGCTTTCTTT. Its translation is CASSGGRGGTEAFF. Full variable domain (outside the CDR3, taken from reference TRBV2 and TRBJ1-1): EPEVTQTPSHQVTQMGQEVILRCVPISNHLYFYWYRQILGQKVEFLVSFYNNEISEKSEIFDDQFSVERPDGSNFTLKIRSTKLEDSAMYFCASSGGRGGTEAFFGQGTRLTVV.

This clonotype was counted ten times or more. This chain joins TRBV20-1 and TRBJ2-1; D tentatively reads TRBD1 or TRBD2 (6 bases each). This CDR3 contains 15 residues. V lost 3 bases to trimming and J lost 1 base, with 13 bases between them. Germline V gives CDR1 DFQATT, CDR2 SNEGSKA (reference sequence). The CDR3 region has the DNA TGCAGTGCTAGTCAGGGGACTCGTTCCTACAATGAGCAGTTCTTC. Translated, it gives CSASQGTRSYNEQFF.

The V gene is TRBV14, the J gene TRBJ2-1, with no clear D. Trimming stripped 1 base from V and 6 bases from J, with 16 bases between. The CDR3 loop spans 16 amino acids. Germline CDR1 SGHDN, CDR2 FVKESK. CDR3 bases: TGTGCCAGCAGCCAAGTTTCAGCTTCAAAAACCAATGAGCAGTTCTTC. Translation: CASSQVSASKTNEQFF.

There are many counts of this clonotype. The rearrangement uses TRBV19 and TRBJ2-7, with 11 bases aligning to TRBD1. The germline V gene has CDR1 LNHDA and CDR2 SQIVND (reference sequence). The CDR3 has 16 amino acids. The trim removed 5 bases at V and 3 bases at J, leaving 9 bases unmatched. DNA of the CDR3: TGTGCCAGTAGTCTACGCCCCGGGACAGGGGGCTACGAGCAGTACTTC. This encodes CASSLRPGTGGYEQYF.

This clonotype was counted ten times or more. The chain uses TRBV12-3 or TRBV12-4 and TRBJ2-1; a possible D gene is TRBD1 (6 bases). Deletions cut 7 bases from V and 2 bases from J, with 12 bases between. The CDR3 sequence is 14 residues long. CDR3 residues: CASTAGETYNEQFF. CDR3 DNA: TGTGCCAGCACCGCAGGGGAGACCTACAATGAGCAGTTCTTC.

The sample holds many counts of this clonotype. The V call is TRBV2, the J call TRBJ2-2, with a tentative D call TRBD2 (6 bases). The CDR3 is 14 amino acids. The germline V gene encodes CDR1 SNHLY and CDR2 FYNNEI. V was pared by 7 bases and J by 4 bases, with 13 bases between. CDR3 sequence: CASTGGPGTGELFF. CDR3 sequence (DNA): TGTGCCAGCACCGGAGGGCCCGGCACCGGGGAGCTGTTTTTT. Full variable domain (missing parts from reference TRBV2 and TRBJ2-2): EPEVTQTPSHQVTQMGQEVILRCVPISNHLYFYWYRQILGQKVEFLVSFYNNEISEKSEIFDDQFSVERPDGSNFTLKIRSTKLEDSAMYFCASTGGPGTGELFFGEGSRLTVL.

This clonotype has a count of ten or more. This rearrangement joins TRBV6-1 to TRBJ1-2, with D possibly being TRBD1 (6 bases). The germline CDR1 and CDR2 sequences are MNHNS and SASEGT. V was clipped by 6 bases and J by 1 base, with 9 bases between them. The CDR3 has 13 residues. The CDR3 reads CASRYRDNYGYTF. For the CDR3, the DNA is TGTGCCAGCAGGTACAGGGATAACTATGGCTACACCTTC.

The chain recombines TRBV27 with TRBJ2-7; 8 positions agree with TRBD1. Germline V gene lookup returns CDR1 MNHEY and CDR2 SMNVEV (reference sequence). Germline trimming cut 6 bases from V and 4 bases from J; bases unmatched to any gene: 20. This CDR3 comprises 18 residues. CDR3 protein: CASSRRFIRDRFVYEQYF. The DNA for the CDR3 is TGTGCCAGCAGCCGTCGCTTCATCCGGGACAGGTTCGTGTACGAGCAGTACTTC.

This clonotype has ten or more counts. CDR3 sequence: CASSLAPWIAGGSEQYF. CDR3 DNA: TGTGCCAGCAGCTTAGCTCCGTGGATAGCGGGTGGTTCCGAGCAGTACTTC. This chain links TRBV7-6 with TRBJ2-7, with 7 bases matching TRBD2. Germline V gives CDR1 SGHVS, CDR2 FNYEAQ. J lost 6 bases, V lost 0 bases, and 14 bases had no gene match. This CDR3 has 17 residues.

The chain is built from TRBV20-1 and TRBJ1-5, with TRBD1 matching 11 bases. The CDR3 runs to 13 residues. Losses at the gene ends were 5 bases for V and 6 bases for J; bases not matched to a gene: 3. Germline V gene data show CDR1 as DFQATT and CDR2 as SNEGSKA (reference sequence). CDR3 amino acids: CSAEGQGGQPQHF. CDR3 bases: TGCAGTGCTGAGGGACAGGGGGGTCAGCCCCAGCATTTT.

In its sample, this clonotype was seen many times. J is TRBJ2-7 and V is TRBV3-1; 7 nucleotides match TRBD1. Germline CDR1 and CDR2: LGHDT and YNNKEL (reference sequence). V lost 4 bases and J lost 3; bases outside the gene matches: 3. This CDR3 region has 13 residues. CDR3 coding DNA: TGTGCCAGCAGCCGACAGGGTAACTACGAGCAGTACTTC. Its translation: CASSRQGNYEQYF.

This clonotype has more than one count but fewer than ten. This rearrangement joins TRBV20-1 to TRBJ2-3, with D hard to call. CDR3 length equals 11 residues. V was clipped by 6 bases and J by 2 bases, with 6 bases between them. Germline-derived CDR1 and CDR2 are DFQATT and SNEGSKA (reference sequence). The CDR3 protein is CSAPDTDTQYF. CDR3 bases: TGCAGTGCCCCGGACACAGATACGCAGTATTTT.

The V call is TRBV11-2, the J call TRBJ2-1, with 15 bases that match TRBD2. The CDR3 is made up of 18 amino acids. The germline V gene has CDR1 SGHAT and CDR2 FQNNGV. V shed 5 bases and J 6 bases; nucleotides not matched to a gene: 11. The CDR3 protein is CASSPGLAGGQYLNEQFF. The CDR3 DNA sequence: TGTGCCAGCAGCCCGGGACTAGCGGGAGGCCAGTACCTCAATGAGCAGTTCTTC.

This clonotype showed up many times. V usage is TRBV12-3 or TRBV12-4 and J usage is TRBJ1-5; 8 bases map to TRBD1. After removal of 4 bases from V and 6 bases from J, the junction contained 5 bases not matched to a gene. This CDR3 comprises 14 residues. The CDR3 DNA reads TGTGCCAGCAGTTCGACAGGGGTAACTCAGCCCCAGCATTTT. The encoded protein is CASSSTGVTQPQHF.

This clonotype was counted many times. The chain has TRBV12-5 and TRBJ1-5; D remains unclear. The CDR3 has 13 residues. V was trimmed by 3 bases and J by 0 bases, leaving 3 bases between them. The V gene's germline CDR1 is LGHNT and CDR2 FRNRAP. The CDR3 loop is CASGFDSNQPQHF. CDR3 DNA: TGTGCTAGTGGTTTCGATAGCAATCAGCCCCAGCATTTT.

Many counts were recorded for this clonotype. The rearrangement links TRBV6-1 to TRBJ1-1; D remains ambiguous. Germline V gives CDR1 MNHNS, CDR2 SASEGT. The CDR3 is 13 amino acids. Trimming removed 0 bases from V and 2 bases from J, with 4 bases in between. CDR3 sequence reads: CASSEAVNTEAFF. As DNA, the CDR3 is TGTGCCAGCAGTGAAGCGGTCAACACTGAAGCTTTCTTT.

The V and J genes are TRBV28 and TRBJ1-2, with TRBD1 matching over 8 bases. This CDR3 region has 16 residues. From germline, CDR1 is MDHEN and CDR2 SYDVKM. J gave up 0 bases and V 3 bases, and 6 bases lay outside the gene matches. CDR3 protein: CASSFDRGRANYGYTF. CDR3 coding DNA: TGTGCCAGCAGTTTCGACAGGGGCCGAGCTAACTATGGCTACACCTTC.

J is TRBJ2-5 and V is TRBV7-6, with D possibly matching TRBD2 (6 bases). With 5 bases removed from V and 5 bases from J, the gap between germline ends came to 18 bases. The CDR3 runs to 15 residues. The germline V gene encodes CDR1 SGHVS and CDR2 FNYEAQ. The CDR3 DNA reads TGTGCCAGCAGCCCACCCCGTTGGGGGGAGGAGACCCAGTACTTC. Protein: CASSPPRWGEETQYF.

This clonotype was detected a few times. The rearrangement joins TRBV20-1 to TRBJ1-5, with D uncertain. This CDR3 has 13 residues. Trimming took 5 bases from V and 3 from J, leaving 11 bases between them. Germline CDR1 and CDR2: DFQATT and SNEGSKA (reference sequence). The CDR3 DNA sequence: TGCAGTGCTGCGGGAACAGACAATCAGCCCCAGCATTTT. Protein product: CSAAGTDNQPQHF.

This clonotype was found many times. The chain joins TRBV7-9 to TRBJ2-7; D remains unclear. CDR1 is SEHNR and CDR2 is FQNEAQ in the germline V gene (reference sequence). CDR3 length equals 13 residues. Trimming removed 1 base from V and 4 bases from J, with 8 bases in between. CDR3 in amino acids: CASSLEDGYEQYF. The CDR3 bases are TGTGCCAGCAGCTTAGAGGACGGTTACGAGCAGTACTTC.

The rearrangement links TRBV20-1 to TRBJ1-5; the D is unclear. The germline CDR1 and CDR2 sequences are DFQATT and SNEGSKA (reference sequence). The CDR3 totals 14 residues. V was clipped by 6 bases and J by 0 bases, with 12 bases between them. The CDR3 loop is CSALRADSNQPQHF. CDR3 sequence (DNA): TGCAGTGCCCTCCGGGCCGATAGCAATCAGCCCCAGCATTTT.